This TCR beta chain was recorded in a study of response to subunit inactivated influenza vaccine. TCRdb called the RT-PCR reads again in MiXCR, with one record for every CDR3 protein. This sample has about 540,000 distinct CDR3 sequences, with around 25% found just once. This clonotype was picked up a small number of times. The CDR3 extends over 17 amino acids. Germline V gene data show CDR1 as DFQATT and CDR2 as SNEGSKA (reference sequence). Losses at the gene ends were 0 bases for V and 3 bases for J; bases not matched to a gene: 11. These sequences were also reported in another study, on T cells expressing NK-cell markers. As that report states: cDNA encoding TCR beta was synthesized via 5'RACE template switching incorporating UMIs.

The sequencing used CD4+ T cells sorted from PBMCs, collected about 13 days after vaccination. The V gene is TRBV20-1, the J gene TRBJ2-5, with TRBD2 matching over 9 bases. The TCR comes from a man in his fifties who received an inactivated influenza vaccine. The CDR3 spells CSARDWVAGAPKETQYF. The CDR3 bases are TGCAGTGCTAGAGATTGGGTAGCGGGGGCCCCTAAAGAGACCCAGTACTTC.